These 5 T cell receptor beta chains were sequenced from one sample in a study of T cell clonality in common variable immunodeficiency. Study-wide results and caveats: Reportedly, TCR beta sequences from common variable immunodeficiency showed fewer deletions and N-nucleotide insertions.

Their target antigens are unknown. Only in-frame clones appear in the TCRdb table, and some are missing; sequencing was by immunoSEQ multiplex PCR. Recorded here are 30,000 to 40,000 clones, none singletons. Sequenced input: peripheral blood mononuclear cells. These receptors came from a human donor with common variable immunodeficiency.

Details on this clone: The missing CDR3 end, 3 residues past where the read stops, is filled in from the germline J gene. Different DNA sequences within this sample yield the same CDR3. The chain couples TRBV19 to TRBJ1-2, with D possibly being TRBD1 (5 bases). Deletions cut 3 bases from V and 0 bases from J, with 11 bases between. The germline V gene encodes CDR1 LNHDA and CDR2 SQIVND (reference sequence). The CDR3 totals 15 residues. Partial CDR3 DNA: TGTGCCAGTAGTATCGCGCAGGGCGCTAACTATGGC. Its protein is CASSIAQGANYG. The CDR3 in its entirety is CASSIAQGANYGYTF.

As to this clone: Read sequence stops 3 residues before the CDR3 end, and the germline J gene provides the missing end. The gene calls are TRBV11-2 and TRBJ2-7; maybe TRBD2 (7 bases). The CDR3 totals 15 residues. V lost 2 bases and J 2 bases, leaving 13 bases between the germline ends. The V gene's germline CDR1 is SGHAT and CDR2 FQNNGV. Incomplete CDR3 DNA: TGTGCCAGCAGCTTATTTGGGGGGGCTACCTACGAG. The encoded protein is CASSLFGGATYE. From start to end, the CDR3 is CASSLFGGATYEQYF.

Worth noting for this clone: The CDR3 end is not reached by the read, which stops 3 residues before it; the germline J gene fills it in. The chain joins TRBV30 to TRBJ2-1, with 12 bases lining up with TRBD2. The CDR3 contains 21 residues. Germline V CDR1 and CDR2: GTSNPN, SVGIG (reference sequence). Trimming cost V 0 bases and J 8 bases; bases outside gene matches: 23. The CDR3 protein is CAWSVTPFLAGGPRSRDEQFF. The sequenced CDR3 bases are TGTGCCTGGAGTGTAACCCCCTTCCTAGCGGGAGGGCCTCGGAGTAGAGATGAG.

This clone was counted many times. The sequence runs out 3 residues before the end of the CDR3; the remainder is reconstructed from the germline J gene. The chain employs TRBV28 and TRBJ2-7; tentative D call: TRBD2 (5 bases). CDR3 length equals 13 residues. Between the trimmed V and J ends, which lost 5 bases and 2 bases, there was a span of 10 bases. Germline V gene sequence: CDR1 MDHEN, CDR2 SYDVKM. CDR3 region: CASSLGLTYEQYF. CDR3 DNA, as far as it was read: TGTGCCAGCAGTCTCGGACTGACCTACGAG.

In its sample, this clone was seen many times. The missing CDR3 end, 3 residues past where the read stops, is filled in from the germline J gene. The V call is TRBV29-1, the J call TRBJ2-1, with D tentatively TRBD1 (5 bases). In germline, CDR1 is SQVTM, CDR2 ANQGSEA. V was shortened by 3 bases and J by 6 bases, with 18 bases between the two germline ends. The length of the CDR3 is 15 residues. The sequenced CDR3 bases are TGCAGCGTTGAGGTTAGGTTAGGCAGGGTCAATGAG. It specifies CSVEVRLGRVNE. The full CDR3 protein reads CSVEVRLGRVNEQFF.